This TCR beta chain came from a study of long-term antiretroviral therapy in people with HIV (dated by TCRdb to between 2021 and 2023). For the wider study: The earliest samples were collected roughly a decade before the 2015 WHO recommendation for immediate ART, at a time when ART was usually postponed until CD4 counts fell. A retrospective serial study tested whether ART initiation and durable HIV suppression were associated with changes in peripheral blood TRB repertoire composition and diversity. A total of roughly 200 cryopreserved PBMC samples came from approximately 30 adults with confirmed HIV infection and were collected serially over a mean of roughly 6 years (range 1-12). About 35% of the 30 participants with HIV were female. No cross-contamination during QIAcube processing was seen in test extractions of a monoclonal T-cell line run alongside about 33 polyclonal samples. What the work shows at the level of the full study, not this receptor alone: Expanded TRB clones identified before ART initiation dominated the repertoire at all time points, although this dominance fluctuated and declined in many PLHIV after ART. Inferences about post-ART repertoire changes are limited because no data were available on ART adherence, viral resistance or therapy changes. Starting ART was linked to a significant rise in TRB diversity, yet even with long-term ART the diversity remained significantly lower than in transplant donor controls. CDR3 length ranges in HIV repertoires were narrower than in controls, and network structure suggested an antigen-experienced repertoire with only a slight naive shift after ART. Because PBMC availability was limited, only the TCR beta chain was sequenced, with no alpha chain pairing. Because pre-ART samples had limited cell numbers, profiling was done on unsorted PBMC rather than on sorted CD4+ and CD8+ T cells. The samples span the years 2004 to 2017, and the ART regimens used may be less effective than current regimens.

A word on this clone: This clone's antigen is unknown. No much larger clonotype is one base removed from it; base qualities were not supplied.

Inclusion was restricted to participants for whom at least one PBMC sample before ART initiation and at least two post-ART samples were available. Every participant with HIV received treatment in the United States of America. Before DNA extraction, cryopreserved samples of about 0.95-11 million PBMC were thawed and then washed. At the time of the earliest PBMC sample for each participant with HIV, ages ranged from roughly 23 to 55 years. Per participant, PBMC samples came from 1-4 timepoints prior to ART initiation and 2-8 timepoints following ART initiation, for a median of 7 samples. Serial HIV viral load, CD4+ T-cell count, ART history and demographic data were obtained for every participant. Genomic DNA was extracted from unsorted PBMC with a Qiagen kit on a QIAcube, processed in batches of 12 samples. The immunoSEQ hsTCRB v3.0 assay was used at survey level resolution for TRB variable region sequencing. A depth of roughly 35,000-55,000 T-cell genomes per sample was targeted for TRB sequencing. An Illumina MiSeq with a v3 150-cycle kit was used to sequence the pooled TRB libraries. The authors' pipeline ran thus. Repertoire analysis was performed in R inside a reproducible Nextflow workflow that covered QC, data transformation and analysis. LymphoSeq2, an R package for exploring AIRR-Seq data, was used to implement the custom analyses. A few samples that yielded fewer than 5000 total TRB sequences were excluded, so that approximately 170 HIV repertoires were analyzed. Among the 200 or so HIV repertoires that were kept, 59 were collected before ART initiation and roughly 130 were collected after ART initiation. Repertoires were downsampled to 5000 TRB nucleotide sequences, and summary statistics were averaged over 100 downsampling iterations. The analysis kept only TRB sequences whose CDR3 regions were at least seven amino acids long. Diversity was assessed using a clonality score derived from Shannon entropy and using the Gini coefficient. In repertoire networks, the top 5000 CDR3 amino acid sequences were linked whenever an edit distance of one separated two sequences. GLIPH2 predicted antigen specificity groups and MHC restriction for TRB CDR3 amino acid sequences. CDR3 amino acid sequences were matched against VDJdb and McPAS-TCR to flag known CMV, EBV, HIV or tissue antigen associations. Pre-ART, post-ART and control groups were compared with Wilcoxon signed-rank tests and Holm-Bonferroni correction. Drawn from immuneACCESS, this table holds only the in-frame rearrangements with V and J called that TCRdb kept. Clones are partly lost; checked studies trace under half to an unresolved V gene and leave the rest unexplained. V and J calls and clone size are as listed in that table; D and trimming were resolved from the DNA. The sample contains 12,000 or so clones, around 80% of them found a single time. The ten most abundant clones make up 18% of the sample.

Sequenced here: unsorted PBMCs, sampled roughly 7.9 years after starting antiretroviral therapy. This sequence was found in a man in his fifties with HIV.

The CDR3 in this case is CASSPLAGGRTGELFF. The base sequence is TGTGCCAGCAGTCCTCTAGCGGGGGGGCGGACCGGGGAGCTGTTTTTT. The sequence is built from TRBV6-6 and TRBJ2-2, and TRBD2 aligns with 12 junction nucleotides. Via the germline V gene (reference sequence), CDR1 is MNHNY and CDR2 SVGAGI. V is cut back by 5 bases and J by 5 bases, with 6 bases in the junction unmatched. The CDR3 sequence holds 16 residues, the cysteine and phenylalanine included. Of all the DNA, just the CDR3 is kept, 48 bases in frame from base 1.